This T cell receptor (beta chain) was identified in a study of blood T cell repertoires in COVID-19. Study-wide context: Acute and convalescent COVID-19 samples came from the United States, Italy and Spain. PBMCs, B-cell-depleted T cells, or T cells were the source of the cDNA or gDNA that made up the material.

Seattle's enrolled individuals joined amid active infection and were then monitored longitudinally. In the original workflow: By means of reference gene primer amplification, nucleated cell counts were estimated. Data came from immunoSEQ multiplex PCR; TCRdb stores just in-frame clones and leaves some out. V, J and clone size reflect that table, while D and trimming were determined from the DNA. The sample carries about 200,000 clones, just under 85% recorded once. Germline V gene sequence: CDR1 WSHSY, CDR2 SAAADI. The CDR3 is made up of 13 amino acids. V was pared by 4 bases and J by 1 base, with 8 bases between.

The genes are TRBV10-2 and TRBJ2-7; D possibly corresponds to TRBD2 (5 bases). Input material: peripheral blood. The sequence was collected from a man between 60 and 70 years old with COVID-19, enrolled during active disease. The CDR3 protein is CASSAQRSYEQYF. DNA of the CDR3: TGCGCCAGCAGTGCCCAGCGGTCCTACGAGCAGTACTTC.